Below, 29 T cell receptor beta chains from the same sample are listed, as sequenced in a study of CXCR3-negative and CXCR3-positive naive CD8 T cells (dated by TCRdb to about 2019). No antigen has been assigned to these receptors. The study at large found these results: TRB CDR3s from CXCR3-positive naive cells showed higher hydrophobicity (lower Kidera factor 4), lower energy, and higher strength and volume indices than CXCR3-negative naive cells.

TCRdb names NextSeq 550 as the instrument used. The Human TCR Profiling Kit (MiLaboratory) was used to make UMI-labeled 5' RACE TRB cDNA libraries. Following TCRdb reprocessing, every CDR3 protein sequence forms one entry, and DNA is not provided. The table for this sample records about 120,000 distinct CDR3 sequences. The ten largest account for 0.36% of the sample. Sequencing was performed on naive CXCR3+ CD8+ T cells from blood. The cell subset or site label here, explained by the study, means: CD45RO-CCR7+CD27+CD95- naive CD8+ T cells expressing CXCR3 (TNR3+). The receptors here all came from a human donor in good health. Some clones in this sample may be carry-over from other donors' samples.

V and J are TRBV5-1 and TRBJ1-6. In germline, CDR1 is SGHRS, CDR2 YFSETQ. The CDR3 runs to 13 residues. CDR3 sequence reads: CASSLDGNSPLHF.

The V and J genes are TRBV28 and TRBJ2-7; there is no DNA to check the TCRdb D call of TRBD1. There are 15 residues in the CDR3. The V gene's germline CDR1 is MDHEN and CDR2 SYDVKM. CDR3 region: CASRTRDSYSYEQYF.

The rearrangement joins TRBV19 to TRBJ1-1; absent DNA, TCRdb's TRBD1 call cannot be checked. Germline CDR1 is LNHDA and CDR2 is SQIVND (reference sequence). This CDR3 spans 13 amino acids. The CDR3 loop is CASTLGQGAEAFF. Variable domain in full (rest from reference TRBV19 and TRBJ1-1): DGGITQSPKYLFRKEGQNVTLSCEQNLNHDAMYWYRQDPGQGLRLIYYSQIVNDFQKGDIAEGYSVSREKKESFPLTVTSAQKNPTAFYLCASTLGQGAEAFFGQGTRLTVV.

The J gene is TRBJ2-7, the V gene TRBV3-1. Germline V CDR1 and CDR2: LGHDT, YNNKEL (reference sequence). The CDR3 runs to 11 residues. CDR3 in amino acids: CASSLENEQYF.

The J gene is TRBJ2-2, the V gene TRBV29-1; TCRdb calls TRBD1, which cannot be checked without DNA. The CDR3 totals 15 residues. CDR1 and CDR2 from the germline V gene are SQVTM and ANQGSEA. The CDR3 here is CSVRMSGEETGELFF.

The rearrangement uses TRBV29-1 and TRBJ2-7. Looked up from germline, CDR1 is SQVTM and CDR2 is ANQGSEA. This CDR3 contains 11 residues. The CDR3 loop is CSVLKSYEQYF.

This chain links TRBV15 with TRBJ2-1; the TRBD1 assignment by TCRdb is unverifiable without DNA. The CDR3 length is 14 residues. Per germline, CDR1 LNHNV and CDR2 YYDKDF (reference sequence). The CDR3: CATSSWGTGSEQFF. Full variable domain (missing parts from reference TRBV15 and TRBJ2-1): DAMVIQNPRYQVTQFGKPVTLSCSQTLNHNVMYWYQQKSSQAPKLLFHYYDKDFNNEADTPDNFQSRRPNTSFCFLDIRSPGLGDTAMYLCATSSWGTGSEQFFGPGTRLTVL.

The chain employs TRBV29-1 and TRBJ2-1; TCRdb's D call of TRBD2 is untestable without DNA. Germline V gives CDR1 SQVTM, CDR2 ANQGSEA. The CDR3 is made up of 18 amino acids. The CDR3 loop reads CSVAGTSGGTSSYNEQFF.

The chain links TRBV5-1 to TRBJ1-1. The CDR3 length is 16 residues. Germline loops: CDR1 SGHRS, CDR2 YFSETQ. CDR3 residues: CASSLVTGGVNTEAFF.

V usage is TRBV12-5 and J usage is TRBJ2-2; TCRdb reports TRBD1, a call that lacks DNA to check it against. CDR1 is LGHNT and CDR2 is FRNRAP in the germline V gene. The CDR3 consists of 16 residues. The CDR3 loop reads CASGSYQGVLAGELFF.

The J gene is TRBJ2-1, the V gene TRBV7-3; absent DNA, TCRdb's TRBD2 call cannot be checked. Per germline, CDR1 SGHTA and CDR2 FQGTGA. CDR3 length equals 15 residues. The CDR3 sequence: CASSSGLAGFYEQFF.

J is TRBJ1-4 and V is TRBV25-1; TCRdb lists TRBD1, though no DNA is available to test this call. CDR1 is MGHDK, CDR2 SYGVNS, per germline. CDR3 length: 15 amino acids. The chain's CDR3 is CASSDIQGLNEKLFF. Drawing the rest from reference TRBV25-1 and TRBJ1-4, the complete variable domain is EADIYQTPRYLVIGTGKKITLECSQTMGHDKMYWYQQDPGMELHLIHYSYGVNSTEKGDLSSESTVSRIRTEHFPLTLESARPSHTSQYLCASSDIQGLNEKLFFGSGTQLSVL.

The V and J genes are TRBV5-1 and TRBJ2-7; the TCRdb call, TRBD1, lacks DNA for checking. Germline V gene sequence: CDR1 SGHRS, CDR2 YFSETQ. The length of the CDR3 is 15 residues. The CDR3 loop reads CASSLGLGGTYEQYF.

V is TRBV10-3 and J is TRBJ2-3; TCRdb's D call of TRBD2 is untestable without DNA. This CDR3 has 15 residues. Germline lookup yields CDR1 ENHRY and CDR2 SYGVKD. This CDR3 reads CAISDSGSSTDTQYF.

The rearrangement uses TRBV28 and TRBJ2-7; the D call of TRBD1 rests on TCRdb alone, since no DNA is present to check it. This CDR3 region has 15 residues. CDR1 and CDR2 (germline): MDHEN, SYDVKM. CDR3 protein: CASSYRLSSSYEQYF.

The chain carries TRBV7-9 and TRBJ2-5; TCRdb's D call of TRBD1 is untestable without DNA. The CDR3 spans 14 residues. The V gene's germline CDR1 is SEHNR and CDR2 FQNEAQ (reference sequence). This CDR3 is CASSEWGQQETQYF.

V gene TRBV15 combines with J gene TRBJ2-2; TCRdb designates TRBD1, a call that cannot be tested without DNA. Germline V gene sequence: CDR1 LNHNV, CDR2 YYDKDF (reference sequence). This CDR3 spans 16 amino acids. The CDR3 sequence: CATSRDRDQHTGELFF.

The chain has TRBV9 and TRBJ2-7; absent DNA, TCRdb's TRBD1 call cannot be checked. CDR3 length: 14 amino acids. CDR1 and CDR2 (germline): SGDLS, YYNGEE. Here the CDR3 reads CASSVEGQADEQYF.

V usage is TRBV6-5 and J usage is TRBJ1-3. Looked up from germline, CDR1 is MNHEY and CDR2 is SVGAGI. This CDR3 comprises 15 residues. The CDR3 spells CASSSTGNSGNTIYF.

This rearrangement joins TRBV5-1 to TRBJ2-7; TCRdb's D call of TRBD1 is untestable without DNA. The CDR3 totals 14 residues. Germline V lookup: CDR1 SGHRS, CDR2 YFSETQ. CDR3 sequence reads: CASSRTGTDYEQYF. Looking up the rest from reference TRBV5-1 and TRBJ2-7 gives the full variable domain: KAGVTQTPRYLIKTRGQQVTLSCSPISGHRSVSWYQQTPGQGLQFLFEYFSETQRNKGNFPGRFSGRQFSNSRSEMNVSTLELGDSALYLCASSRTGTDYEQYFGPGTRLTVT.

This rearrangement joins TRBV7-3 to TRBJ2-2; absent DNA, TCRdb's TRBD1 call cannot be checked. The V gene's germline CDR1 is SGHTA and CDR2 FQGTGA. This CDR3 is built from 15 residues. Here the CDR3 reads CASSTTATGTAELFF.

The rearrangement joins TRBV7-9 to TRBJ1-2; TCRdb lists TRBD1, though no DNA is available to test this call. The CDR3 totals 16 residues. Per the germline V gene, CDR1 is SEHNR and CDR2 is FQNEAQ (reference sequence). CDR3: CASSYSRPGGIAGYTF.

The chain recombines TRBV4-2 with TRBJ2-3. Germline CDR1 LGHNA, CDR2 YNFKEQ. CDR3 length: 13 amino acids. The chain's CDR3 is CASSQHRADTQYF.

The chain employs TRBV7-6 and TRBJ1-5; TCRdb lists TRBD1, though no DNA is available to test this call. CDR1 and CDR2 (germline): SGHVS, FNYEAQ. This CDR3 is built from 13 residues. The CDR3 here is CASSLGGSWPQHF.

V usage is TRBV7-2 and J usage is TRBJ1-5. The V gene's germline CDR1 is SGHTA and CDR2 FQGNSA. CDR3 length: 14 amino acids. CDR3 protein: CASSAALGNQPQHF.

V usage is TRBV12-3 or TRBV12-4 and J usage is TRBJ2-3; TCRdb's D call of TRBD1 is untestable without DNA. This CDR3 is built from 16 residues. The CDR3 reads CASSLFGGGRPDTQYF.

V is TRBV15 and J is TRBJ2-7; TCRdb's D call of TRBD2 is untestable without DNA. CDR3 length equals 15 residues. In germline, CDR1 is LNHNV, CDR2 YYDKDF (reference sequence). This chain's CDR3 is CATSGGGAPGYEQYF.

This chain joins TRBV6-2 or TRBV6-3 and TRBJ2-4; TCRdb selects TRBD2, and the lack of DNA leaves this call unchecked. Germline V CDR1 and CDR2: MNHEY, SVGEGT. The length of the CDR3 is 15 residues. The CDR3 region is CASRPTSASKNIQYF.

This chain uses TRBV7-6 with TRBJ2-2. CDR1 and CDR2 (germline): SGHVS, FNYEAQ. This CDR3 comprises 13 residues. CDR3 sequence: CASSLGGDGELFF.